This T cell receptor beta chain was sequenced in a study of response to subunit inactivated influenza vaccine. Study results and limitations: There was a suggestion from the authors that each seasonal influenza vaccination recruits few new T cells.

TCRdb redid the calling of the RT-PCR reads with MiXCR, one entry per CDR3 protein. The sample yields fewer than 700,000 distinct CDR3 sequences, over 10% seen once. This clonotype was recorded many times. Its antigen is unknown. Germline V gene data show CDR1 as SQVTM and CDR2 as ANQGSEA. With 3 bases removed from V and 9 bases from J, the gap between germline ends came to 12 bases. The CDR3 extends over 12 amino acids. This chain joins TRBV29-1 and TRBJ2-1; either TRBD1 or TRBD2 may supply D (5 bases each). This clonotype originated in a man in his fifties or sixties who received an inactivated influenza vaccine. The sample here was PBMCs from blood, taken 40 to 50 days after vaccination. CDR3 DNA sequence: TGCAGCGTTGATGAGGGGCTAGGTGAGCAGTTCTTC. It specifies CSVDEGLGEQFF.